This T cell receptor (beta chain) was documented in a study of follicular helper T cells after annual influenza vaccination. About the study: For some subjects, blood spans the 2013-2014, 2014-2015 and 2015-2016 annual vaccinations. The study, taken as a whole, reports: ICOS-CD38- cTfh most often held earlier Day 7 ICOS+CD38+ clones. Plasmablast frequency change correlated with clonality change in ICOS+CD38+ cTfh.

Repertoires were generated with immunoSEQ multiplex PCR, while TCRdb's copy carries only in-frame clones and drops some. The sample yields roughly 7,000 clones, roughly 84% seen once. The V gene's germline CDR1 is SGHVS and CDR2 FNYEAQ. Trimming took 2 bases from V and 6 from J; bases not matched to a gene: 1. This CDR3 is built from 14 residues. Time point described: 2015-2016 season, 7 days after influenza vaccination. About this clone: No antigen is known for it.

This TCR was recovered from an adult who received the influenza vaccine. This specimen consisted of CXCR5+ CD38- circulating T follicular helper cells from blood, obtained 7 days after influenza vaccination. The subset here: circulating Tfh, non-naive CD4+CXCR5+PD-1+ (ICOS+CD38+ or ICOS-CD38-). The chain is built from TRBV7-6 and TRBJ2-1, with 10 bases lining up with TRBD2. The CDR3 coding sequence is TGTGCCAGCAGCTTAAGGACTAGCGGCAATGAGCAGTTCTTC. Encoded protein: CASSLRTSGNEQFF.